Listed below are T cell receptor beta chains from one sample, sequenced in a study of cytomegalovirus exposure and HLA in healthy donors. Repertoires were generated with immunoSEQ multiplex PCR, while TCRdb's copy carries only in-frame clones and drops some. The repertoire includes over 75,000 clones, around four fifths of them detected once, and roughly 0.71% sits in the top ten. The sequenced sample was PBMCs. These receptor sequences come from a woman aged 60-75 years in good health and CMV-seronegative. Each CDR3 is given with its conserved first and last residue. A D gene is named only where the DNA matches it firmly. Part of the rows lack a size; the others show once, few, many or a class for expanded clones.

clone size | J gene | D gene | V gene | CDR3 protein | CDR3 DNA
NA | TRBJ2-5 | NA | TRBV14 | CASSPRVPETQYF | TGTGCCAGCAGCCCCAGGGTTCCGGAGACCCAGTACTTC
NA | TRBJ1-1 | NA | TRBV6-6 | CASSFTLGQNTEAFF | TGTGCCAGCAGTTTTACACTGGGACAGAACACTGAAGCTTTCTTT
NA | TRBJ2-5 | NA | TRBV5-6 | CASSLGGRETQYF | TGTGCCAGCAGCTTGGGGGGCCGGGAGACCCAGTACTTC
NA | TRBJ2-1 | NA | TRBV7-9 | CASSFGSDTYNEQFF | TGTGCCAGCAGCTTTGGGTCGGACACCTACAATGAGCAGTTCTTC
NA | TRBJ2-7 | NA | TRBV7-2 | CASSEGQGLSYEQYF | TGTGCCAGCAGCGAAGGGCAAGGACTTTCCTACGAGCAGTACTTC
NA | TRBJ2-7 | TRBD1 | TRBV9 | CASSVGGTGGYEQYF | TGTGCCAGCAGCGTAGGGGGGACAGGGGGCTACGAGCAGTACTTC
few | TRBJ1-1 | NA | TRBV19 | CASSVGGTTRGTEAFF | TGTGCCAGTAGTGTTGGTGGGACTACTCGGGGCACTGAAGCTTTCTTT
NA | TRBJ2-6 | NA | TRBV30 | CAWTSGISGANVLTF | TGTGCCTGGACTTCAGGGATTTCTGGGGCCAACGTCCTGACTTTC
NA | TRBJ1-4 | NA | TRBV7-6 | CASSPGGRGATNEKLFF | TGTGCCAGCAGCCCCGGGGGTAGGGGAGCAACTAATGAAAAACTGTTTTTT
NA | TRBJ2-7 | NA | TRBV5-1 | CASSPSARQGLEQYF | TGCGCCAGCAGCCCATCCGCCAGACAGGGACTCGAGCAGTACTTC
NA | TRBJ2-7 | NA | TRBV9 | CASSVLSETYEQYF | TGTGCCAGCAGCGTACTGTCAGAAACCTACGAGCAGTACTTC
NA | TRBJ1-1 | NA | TRBV11-2 | CASSFTGNTDTEAFF | TGTGCCAGCAGCTTTACGGGGAACACTGACACTGAAGCTTTCTTT
NA | TRBJ1-2 | NA | TRBV28 | CASSLVERARGYTF | TGTGCCAGCAGTTTAGTTGAGAGGGCTCGTGGCTACACCTTC
NA | TRBJ2-7 | TRBD2 | TRBV14 | CASSRLAGGPNEQYF | TGTGCCAGCAGCAGACTAGCGGGGGGGCCGAACGAGCAGTACTTC
NA | TRBJ2-3 | TRBD2 | TRBV10-3 | CAIARTSGISTDTQYF | TGTGCCATCGCCCGGACTAGCGGGATTTCCACAGATACGCAGTATTTT
NA | TRBJ2-3 | NA | TRBV5-1 | CASSLGLARDTQYF | TGCGCCAGCAGCTTAGGTCTAGCGAGGGATACGCAGTATTTT
NA | TRBJ1-6 | TRBD1 | TRBV7-6 | CASRGTGESSPLHF | TGTGCCAGCAGGGGGACAGGGGAGTCTTCACCCCTCCACTTT
once | TRBJ2-7 | NA | TRBV28 | CASRSPSPLYEQYF | TGTGCCAGCAGATCCCCTAGTCCCCTCTACGAGCAGTACTTC
NA | TRBJ2-3 | NA | TRBV5-1 | CASSLVPGADTQYF | TGCGCCAGCAGCTTGGTTCCCGGTGCGGATACGCAGTATTTT
once | TRBJ2-3 | NA | TRBV30 | CAWSNQGLGTQYF | TGTGCCTGGAGTAACCAGGGTTTGGGTACGCAGTATTTT
NA | TRBJ2-5 | TRBD1 | TRBV15 | CATSRDPGQGGPGTQYF | TGTGCCACCAGCAGAGATCCGGGACAGGGAGGTCCCGGGACCCAGTACTTC
NA | TRBJ2-6 | TRBD1 | TRBV5-1 | CASSLGSDRGGSGANVLTF | TGCGCCAGCAGCTTGGGGTCGGACAGGGGGGGCTCTGGGGCCAACGTCCTGACTTTC
NA | TRBJ2-5 | NA | TRBV6-5 | CASSYLFGLAGSNF | TGTGCCAGCAGTTACCTCTTCGGGCTGGCGGGTTCAAACTTC
few | TRBJ1-4 | TRBD1 | TRBV6-6 | CASRSTGGATNEKLFF | TGTGCCAGCAGGTCCACAGGGGGAGCAACTAATGAAAAACTGTTTTTT
NA | TRBJ2-5 | NA | TRBV7-2 | CASSHRVIPTKQETQYF | TGTGCCAGCAGCCACAGGGTTATTCCTACCAAACAAGAGACCCAGTACTTC
NA | TRBJ2-4 | TRBD1 | TRBV7-2 | CASSPGQGGKNIQYF | TGTGCCAGCAGCCCAGGACAGGGGGGGAAAAACATTCAGTACTTC
NA | TRBJ2-2 | TRBD1 | TRBV11-2 | CASSFRTGQKTGELFF | TGTGCCAGCAGCTTCAGGACAGGCCAGAAGACCGGGGAGCTGTTTTTT
NA | TRBJ1-1 | NA | TRBV7-9 | CASSLFEDTEAFF | TGTGCCAGCAGCTTATTCGAGGACACTGAAGCTTTCTTT
NA | TRBJ2-5 | TRBD1 | TRBV28 | CASSWDSPLETQYF | TGTGCCAGCAGTTGGGACAGTCCCCTGGAGACCCAGTACTTC
NA | TRBJ2-1 | TRBD2 | TRBV25-1 | CASSEQPTSSNEQFF | TGTGCCAGCAGTGAACAACCGACTAGCAGCAATGAGCAGTTCTTC
NA | TRBJ1-2 | NA | TRBV29-1 | CSARPGQTNYGYTF | TGCAGCGCGCGACCGGGACAAACTAACTATGGCTACACCTTC
once | TRBJ2-6 | NA | TRBV28 | CASSFGNSGANVLTF | TGTGCCAGCAGTTTCGGGAACTCTGGGGCCAACGTCCTGACTTTC
NA | TRBJ1-6 | NA | TRBV7-6 | CASSLETGGSPLHF | TGTGCCAGCAGCTTAGAGACAGGAGGTTCACCCCTCCACTTT
NA | TRBJ2-4 | NA | TRBV21-1 | CASSKTWYSRVYGIQYF | TGTGCCAGCAGCAAAACATGGTATTCGAGGGTCTATGGCATTCAGTACTTC
NA | TRBJ1-4 | TRBD1 | TRBV5-1 | CASSWGTGQVEKLFF | TGCGCCAGCAGCTGGGGGACAGGTCAAGTTGAAAAACTGTTTTTT
NA | TRBJ1-1 | NA | TRBV2 | CASSHESGNTEAFF | TGTGCCAGCAGTCACGAGTCGGGGAACACTGAAGCTTTCTTT
NA | TRBJ1-2 | TRBD1 | TRBV7-2 | CASSKDRVVGYTF | TGTGCCAGCAGCAAGGACAGGGTTGTTGGCTACACCTTC
NA | TRBJ2-7 | NA | TRBV18 | CASSPRVTSSYEQYF | TGTGCCAGCTCACCGCGGGTAACTAGCTCCTACGAGCAGTACTTC
few | TRBJ2-1 | TRBD2 | TRBV19 | CASTPTSSGGEQFF | TGTGCCAGTACCCCGACTAGCAGCGGTGGTGAGCAGTTCTTC
NA | TRBJ1-1 | TRBD1 | TRBV28 | CASSLGQVNTEAFF | TGTGCCAGCAGTTTAGGACAGGTGAACACTGAAGCTTTCTTT
NA | TRBJ1-2 | TRBD1 | TRBV25-1 | CASSADRGIRYTF | TGTGCCAGCAGTGCGGACAGGGGGATTCGCTACACCTTC